The 4 T cell receptor beta chains in this list originate from one sample, sequenced in a study of cytomegalovirus exposure and HLA in healthy donors. It was with 60 Vbeta and 13 Jbeta primers that the PCR ran. Method: immunoSEQ multiplex PCR; TCRdb's copy keeps in-frame clones and lacks some. The sample consists of approximately 150,000 clones, about 70% of them appearing once. The source material was PBMCs. The receptor source for this set is a male donor in good health and CMV-seronegative.

The genes are TRBV29-1 and TRBJ2-7; D perhaps matches TRBD1 (7 bases). Trimming left V 4 bases short and J 3 bases short, with 13 bases between. The germline CDR1 and CDR2 sequences are SQVTM and ANQGSEA. The length of the CDR3 is 13 residues. The CDR3 DNA reads TGCAGCGTTGTGACAGGGAGGCTCTACGAGCAGTACTTC. This translates into CSVVTGRLYEQYF.

The chain links TRBV5-4 to TRBJ1-2; D gene unclear. CDR1 and CDR2 (germline): SGHNT, YYREEE (reference sequence). The ends were cut back, 1 base at V and 7 bases at J, with 14 bases in the middle. There are 14 residues in the CDR3. Here the CDR3 reads CASSLREIRAGYTF. CDR3 DNA: TGTGCCAGCAGCTTGCGGGAAATTAGGGCTGGCTACACCTTC.

The V gene is TRBV5-1, the J gene TRBJ1-6; D possibly corresponds to TRBD1 (6 bases). The CDR3 runs to 14 residues. The V gene's germline CDR1 is SGHRS and CDR2 YFSETQ. Trimming removed 7 bases from V and 5 bases from J, with 13 bases in between. DNA of the CDR3: TGCGCCAGCGGGGGGGCCTCTAATAATTCACCCCTCCACTTT. Protein: CASGGASNNSPLHF.

The sample holds one count of this clone. The chain has TRBV4-3 and TRBJ2-1; TRBD1 matches at 8 bases. Germline V gene lookup returns CDR1 LGHNA and CDR2 YSLEER. CDR3 length: 16 residues. Trimming took 3 bases from V and 8 from J; bases not matched to a gene: 12. In nucleotides, the CDR3 is TGCGCCAGCAGCCAGGGGCAGGGGGCCAGAGCCTATGAGCAGTTCTTC. It is translated as CASSQGQGARAYEQFF.